The 8 T cell receptor beta chains below were found in one sample sequenced in a study of neurological immune-mediated disorders. Time point given: technical triplicate 2. MiXCR, run by TCRdb on the 5' RACE reads, gives a single entry per CDR3 protein. The sample shows approximately 30,000 distinct CDR3 sequences, about 14% of them seen only once. Specimen: CD4+ T cells from blood. The receptors were gathered from a female donor with HTLV-1-associated myelopathy (HAM/TSP).

This clonotype was counted ten times or more. The CDR3 region is CATSPRGGGPAYEQYF. Here the CDR3 DNA reads TGCGCCACCTCCCCCCGAGGGGGAGGTCCAGCCTACGAGCAGTACTTC. This chain connects TRBV5-1 to TRBJ2-7; TRBD1 or TRBD2 may be the D gene (6 bases each). The ends were cut back, 9 bases at V and 2 bases at J, with 24 bases in the middle. The CDR3 is made up of 16 amino acids. CDR1 and CDR2 from the germline V gene are SGHRS and YFSETQ.

This clonotype showed up many times. This chain's CDR3 is CATSLTSGGEQYF. In DNA form, the CDR3 reads TGTGCCACCAGTTTAACTAGCGGGGGCGAGCAGTACTTC. The chain carries TRBV24-1 and TRBJ2-7, with TRBD2 matching 11 bases. Germline values: CDR1 KGHDR, CDR2 SFDVKD. The V segment lost 6 bases and the J segment 6 bases; nucleotides outside the gene matches: 3. The CDR3 totals 13 residues.

This clonotype showed up many times. This sequence joins TRBV24-1 and TRBJ1-5; maybe TRBD1 (5 bases). The germline gives CDR1 KGHDR, CDR2 SFDVKD. The length of the CDR3 is 15 residues. V was trimmed by 3 bases and J by 1 base, leaving 9 bases between them. The CDR3 coding sequence is TGTGCCACCAGTGATGGGGGTGGAAGCAATCAGCCCCAGCATTTT. Translated: CATSDGGGSNQPQHF.

In its sample, this clonotype was seen many times. The chain combines TRBV5-1 with TRBJ1-1; a weak D match, TRBD1 (5 bases). This CDR3 region has 14 residues. V shed 6 bases and J shed 0 bases, with 12 bases lying between them. Germline CDR1 and CDR2: SGHRS and YFSETQ. CDR3 nucleotide sequence: TGCGCCAGCAACCCTCCGGGGCTGAACACTGAAGCTTTCTTT. Amino acids: CASNPPGLNTEAFF.

This clonotype was detected ten times or more. The V gene is TRBV6-5, the J gene TRBJ1-2, with D possibly TRBD1 on 5 matching bases. This CDR3 has 13 residues. Trimming took off 4 bases at V and 8 bases at J, with 14 bases between the two ends. CDR1 is MNHEY, CDR2 SVGAGI, per germline. In nucleotides, the CDR3 is TGTGCCAGCAGTTTGGGGACCTTCAAGGGCTACACCTTC. Protein sequence: CASSLGTFKGYTF.

The table lists this clonotype with many counts. This chain uses TRBV5-1 with TRBJ2-7; D is perhaps TRBD1 (6 bases). The CDR3 runs 14 residues. V was clipped by 1 base and J by 6 bases, with 14 bases between them. Germline V gene sequence: CDR1 SGHRS, CDR2 YFSETQ. The CDR3 loop is CASSLQGGESEQYF. The CDR3 DNA reads TGCGCCAGCAGCTTGCAAGGGGGTGAAAGCGAGCAGTACTTC.

This clonotype occurred many times. The chain carries TRBV10-3 and TRBJ2-3; D perhaps matches TRBD1 (7 bases). The CDR3 consists of 12 residues. Germline V gene sequence: CDR1 ENHRY, CDR2 SYGVKD. V lost 2 bases and J 14 bases, leaving 14 bases between the germline ends. The CDR3 region is CAISEQGEAAYF. For the CDR3, the DNA is TGTGCCATCAGTGAGCAGGGGGAGGCGGCGTATTTT.

With regard to this clonotype: Mismatch with germline at one junction end may stem from a read error. The V gene is TRBV6-6, the J gene TRBJ1-2, with D perhaps matching TRBD1 (6 bases). Germline V gives CDR1 MNHNY, CDR2 SVGAGI (reference sequence). The CDR3 covers 17 residues. DNA for the CDR3: TGTGCCAGAAGTTATGGGAGACCCGACGAGGGGGGCTATGGCTACATCTTC. Its protein is CARSYGRPDEGGYGYIF.